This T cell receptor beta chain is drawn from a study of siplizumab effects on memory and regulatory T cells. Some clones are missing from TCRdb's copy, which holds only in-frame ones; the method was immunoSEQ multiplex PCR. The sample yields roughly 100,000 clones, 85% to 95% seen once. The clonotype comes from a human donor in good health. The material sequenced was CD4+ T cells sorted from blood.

The CDR3 is CASSLKSGGSYNSPLHF. The CDR3 DNA sequence: TGTGCCAGCAGCTTAAAATCGGGGGGATCCTATAATTCACCCCTCCACTTT. This rearrangement joins TRBV7-9 to TRBJ1-6; D may be TRBD1 (5 bases). V lost 2 bases to trimming and J lost 1 base, with 12 bases between them. Germline CDR1 and CDR2: SEHNR and FQNEAQ (reference sequence). The CDR3 loop spans 17 amino acids.